This is a list of T cell receptor beta chains from one sample in a study of T cell responses to AZD1222 COVID-19 vaccine. Generated by immunoSEQ multiplex PCR, the TCRdb table keeps only in-frame clones and is missing some. Here the sample spans roughly 70,000 clones, approximately 84% being singletons. The sequencing here drew on peripheral blood, taken on day 0 of AZD1222 vaccination. The receptors shown here come from an adult in good health. Both conserved end residues are part of each CDR3. Fields, in order: CDR3 protein, CDR3 DNA, J gene, clone size, V gene, D gene. The D gene is left open where the match is weak. Expanded clones are given a class, and other clones once, few, many or no size at all.

CDR3 protein: CASRSEGAISGNTIYF
CDR3 DNA: TGTGCCAGCAGATCCGAAGGGGCAATTTCTGGAAACACCATATATTTT
J gene: TRBJ1-3
clone size: .
V gene: TRBV11-2
D gene: .

CDR3 protein: CASSSHRGRGSPLHF
CDR3 DNA: TGTGCCAGCAGTTCCCATCGGGGAAGAGGGTCACCCCTCCACTTT
J gene: TRBJ1-6
clone size: .
V gene: TRBV27
D gene: .

CDR3 protein: CASSSKVGYTF
CDR3 DNA: TGTGCCAGCAGTAGTAAGGTTGGCTACACCTTC
J gene: TRBJ1-2
clone size: few
V gene: TRBV6-5
D gene: .

CDR3 protein: CAWSRASETQYF
CDR3 DNA: TGTGCCTGGAGTCGGGCAAGTGAGACCCAGTACTTC
J gene: TRBJ2-5
clone size: .
V gene: TRBV30
D gene: .

CDR3 protein: CSAEQGAGEKLFF
CDR3 DNA: TGCAGCGCTGAACAGGGGGCAGGGGAAAAACTGTTTTTT
J gene: TRBJ1-4
clone size: once
V gene: TRBV29-1
D gene: TRBD1

CDR3 protein: CASSEPSGTPKETQYF
CDR3 DNA: TGTGCCAGCAGTGAGCCTAGCGGGACGCCGAAAGAGACCCAGTACTTC
J gene: TRBJ2-5
clone size: .
V gene: TRBV6-1
D gene: TRBD2

CDR3 protein: CASSQDSTVGELFF
CDR3 DNA: TGTGCCAGCAGCCAAGATTCGACGGTAGGGGAGCTGTTTTTT
J gene: TRBJ2-2
clone size: .
V gene: TRBV3-1/TRBV3-2
D gene: .

CDR3 protein: CASSEVRDHRRGTEAFF
CDR3 DNA: TGTGCCAGCAGTGAAGTACGGGATCACCGGAGGGGGACTGAAGCTTTCTTT
J gene: TRBJ1-1
clone size: .
V gene: TRBV6-1
D gene: .

CDR3 protein: CASSLMTSGGTGELFF
CDR3 DNA: TGTGCCAGCAGCTTGATGACTAGCGGGGGGACCGGGGAGCTGTTTTTT
J gene: TRBJ2-2
clone size: .
V gene: TRBV7-6
D gene: TRBD2

CDR3 protein: CASGKGGTTTYEQYF
CDR3 DNA: TGTGCCAGCGGAAAAGGGGGGACAACCACCTACGAGCAGTACTTC
J gene: TRBJ2-7
clone size: .
V gene: TRBV6-5
D gene: .

CDR3 protein: CASSRSPPGQGDNSPLHF
CDR3 DNA: TGCGCCAGCAGCCGGAGCCCTCCCGGACAGGGCGATAATTCACCCCTCCACTTT
J gene: TRBJ1-6
clone size: .
V gene: TRBV5-1
D gene: TRBD1

CDR3 protein: CASSLTGSSYNEQFF
CDR3 DNA: TGTGCCAGCAGCTTAACAGGGAGCTCCTACAATGAGCAGTTCTTC
J gene: TRBJ2-1
clone size: .
V gene: TRBV21-1
D gene: .

CDR3 protein: CASSSGQGDSQPQHF
CDR3 DNA: TGTGCCAGCAGCTCGGGACAGGGGGATTCCCAGCCCCAGCATTTT
J gene: TRBJ1-5
clone size: once
V gene: TRBV28
D gene: TRBD1

CDR3 protein: CASKIRTGSGANVLTF
CDR3 DNA: TGTGCCAGCAAGATACGGACAGGGTCTGGGGCCAACGTCCTGACTTTC
J gene: TRBJ2-6
clone size: .
V gene: TRBV5-8
D gene: TRBD1

CDR3 protein: CASSPGTGEEKLFF
CDR3 DNA: TGCGCCAGCAGCCCTGGGACGGGTGAGGAAAAACTGTTTTTT
J gene: TRBJ1-4
clone size: .
V gene: TRBV5-1
D gene: .

CDR3 protein: CASSPTSTHTDTQYF
CDR3 DNA: TGTGCCAGCAGCCCGACTAGTACCCACACAGATACGCAGTATTTT
J gene: TRBJ2-3
clone size: .
V gene: TRBV13
D gene: .

CDR3 protein: CASSLEGRGRGGYTF
CDR3 DNA: TGTGCCAGCAGCTTAGAGGGCAGGGGTAGGGGAGGCTACACCTTC
J gene: TRBJ1-2
clone size: .
V gene: TRBV11-2
D gene: .

CDR3 protein: CASSFTPDTEAFF
CDR3 DNA: TGTGCCAGCAGCTTTACCCCGGACACTGAAGCTTTCTTT
J gene: TRBJ1-1
clone size: .
V gene: TRBV5-4
D gene: .

CDR3 protein: CASRIEGGRYGYTF
CDR3 DNA: TGTGCCAGCAGGATCGAGGGGGGCCGGTATGGCTACACCTTC
J gene: TRBJ1-2
clone size: .
V gene: TRBV2
D gene: .

CDR3 protein: CASSRFTGASYEQYF
CDR3 DNA: TGTGCCAGCAGCCGTTTTACAGGGGCTTCCTACGAGCAGTACTTC
J gene: TRBJ2-7
clone size: .
V gene: TRBV5-8
D gene: TRBD1

CDR3 protein: CASSKVFVGHTNTEAFF
CDR3 DNA: TGTGCCAGCAGCAAAGTCTTCGTCGGGCACACGAACACTGAAGCTTTCTTT
J gene: TRBJ1-1
clone size: .
V gene: TRBV21-1
D gene: .

CDR3 protein: CAWSRDRGNTEAFF
CDR3 DNA: TGTGCCTGGAGTAGGGACAGGGGGAACACTGAAGCTTTCTTT
J gene: TRBJ1-1
clone size: .
V gene: TRBV30
D gene: TRBD1

CDR3 protein: CASSGTGGTDTQYF
CDR3 DNA: TGTGCCAGCAGTGGGACAGGGGGCACAGATACGCAGTATTTT
J gene: TRBJ2-3
clone size: .
V gene: TRBV7-3
D gene: TRBD1

CDR3 protein: CASSFQLGREAFF
CDR3 DNA: TGTGCCAGCAGCTTCCAACTGGGTAGGGAAGCTTTCTTT
J gene: TRBJ1-1
clone size: .
V gene: TRBV7-2
D gene: .

CDR3 protein: CASSQVKGAGNYGYTF
CDR3 DNA: TGTGCCAGCAGCCAAGTTAAAGGGGCAGGTAACTATGGCTACACCTTC
J gene: TRBJ1-2
clone size: few
V gene: TRBV4-2
D gene: .

CDR3 protein: CASSPPRGRATDTQYF
CDR3 DNA: TGTGCCAGCAGTCCCCCAAGGGGGCGGGCCACAGATACGCAGTATTTT
J gene: TRBJ2-3
clone size: few
V gene: TRBV28
D gene: TRBD1

CDR3 protein: CASSPSTLGEQFF
CDR3 DNA: TGCGCCAGCAGCCCTAGCACGCTGGGTGAGCAGTTCTTC
J gene: TRBJ2-1
clone size: .
V gene: TRBV10-1
D gene: .

CDR3 protein: CACVPKGLAGGPYEQYF
CDR3 DNA: TGTGCCTGCGTCCCCAAAGGGCTAGCGGGGGGGCCATACGAGCAGTACTTC
J gene: TRBJ2-7
clone size: .
V gene: TRBV30
D gene: TRBD2

CDR3 protein: CASSLRTGGNYGYTF
CDR3 DNA: TGTGCCAGCAGCCTGAGGACAGGTGGTAACTATGGCTACACCTTC
J gene: TRBJ1-2
clone size: once
V gene: TRBV4-2
D gene: TRBD1

CDR3 protein: CAWSPQGAGREKLFF
CDR3 DNA: TGTGCCTGGAGTCCCCAGGGGGCGGGGAGAGAAAAACTGTTTTTT
J gene: TRBJ1-4
clone size: .
V gene: TRBV30
D gene: TRBD1

CDR3 protein: CASSLFRDSGNTIYF
CDR3 DNA: TGTGCCAGCAGCTTATTCCGAGACTCTGGAAACACCATATATTTT
J gene: TRBJ1-3
clone size: .
V gene: TRBV7-9
D gene: .

CDR3 protein: CASGSGLAGGTDTQYF
CDR3 DNA: TGTGCCAGCGGTTCAGGCCTAGCGGGGGGCACAGATACGCAGTATTTT
J gene: TRBJ2-3
clone size: .
V gene: TRBV9
D gene: TRBD2

CDR3 protein: CAWMKNEQYF
CDR3 DNA: TGTGCCTGGATGAAGAACGAGCAGTACTTC
J gene: TRBJ2-7
clone size: .
V gene: TRBV30
D gene: .

CDR3 protein: CASRGGSEGARQPQHF
CDR3 DNA: TGTGCCAGCAGAGGAGGATCCGAGGGGGCACGTCAGCCCCAGCATTTT
J gene: TRBJ1-5
clone size: .
V gene: TRBV2
D gene: TRBD1

CDR3 protein: CAAHTGGTNNEQFF
CDR3 DNA: TGTGCCGCACATACGGGGGGCACTAACAATGAGCAGTTCTTC
J gene: TRBJ2-1
clone size: .
V gene: TRBV28
D gene: .

CDR3 protein: CASSPSGQLLQETQYF
CDR3 DNA: TGTGCCAGCAGCCCCTCGGGACAGCTCCTCCAAGAGACCCAGTACTTC
J gene: TRBJ2-5
clone size: .
V gene: TRBV7-2
D gene: TRBD1

CDR3 protein: CASSSAGQRGDYGYTF
CDR3 DNA: TGCGCCAGCAGTTCAGCTGGACAGCGTGGCGACTATGGCTACACCTTC
J gene: TRBJ1-2
clone size: .
V gene: TRBV5-1
D gene: .

CDR3 protein: CASSQDRGVGNTIYF
CDR3 DNA: TGCGCCAGCAGCCAAGACCGCGGGGTTGGAAACACCATATATTTT
J gene: TRBJ1-3
clone size: .
V gene: TRBV4-1
D gene: .

CDR3 protein: CASSREGWGYTF
CDR3 DNA: TGTGCCAGCAGCCGCGAGGGGTGGGGCTACACCTTC
J gene: TRBJ1-2
clone size: .
V gene: TRBV6-1
D gene: .

CDR3 protein: CASSEGSKWGLGPGTLTYEQYF
CDR3 DNA: TGTGCCAGCAGTGAAGGTAGTAAGTGGGGTTTAGGCCCCGGGACTCTTACCTACGAGCAGTACTTC
J gene: TRBJ2-7
clone size: .
V gene: TRBV6-1
D gene: .

CDR3 protein: CASSGPGQPYEQYF
CDR3 DNA: TGTGCCAGCAGTGGACCGGGACAGCCCTACGAGCAGTACTTC
J gene: TRBJ2-7
clone size: .
V gene: TRBV28
D gene: TRBD1

CDR3 protein: CASDGVRGVGYGYTF
CDR3 DNA: TGTGCCAGCGACGGTGTCCGAGGCGTTGGCTATGGCTACACCTTC
J gene: TRBJ1-2
clone size: .
V gene: TRBV7-2
D gene: .

CDR3 protein: CASSLSGATGELFF
CDR3 DNA: TGTGCCAGCAGCCTGTCCGGGGCCACCGGGGAGCTGTTTTTT
J gene: TRBJ2-2
clone size: .
V gene: TRBV9
D gene: .

CDR3 protein: CASSSGLYNSPLHF
CDR3 DNA: TGTGCCAGCAGCTCGGGACTCTATAATTCACCCCTCCACTTT
J gene: TRBJ1-6
clone size: .
V gene: TRBV27
D gene: .

CDR3 protein: CSVSRERGEQFF
CDR3 DNA: TGCAGCGTTAGTCGTGAAAGAGGTGAGCAGTTCTTC
J gene: TRBJ2-1
clone size: .
V gene: TRBV29-1
D gene: .

CDR3 protein: CASSHLDRGTTEAFF
CDR3 DNA: TGTGCCAGCAGCCACCTCGACAGGGGAACAACTGAAGCTTTCTTT
J gene: TRBJ1-1
clone size: .
V gene: TRBV3-1/TRBV3-2
D gene: TRBD1

CDR3 protein: CASSFQDSQPQHF
CDR3 DNA: TGTGCCAGCAGCTTCCAGGATAGTCAGCCCCAGCATTTT
J gene: TRBJ1-5
clone size: .
V gene: TRBV11-2
D gene: .

CDR3 protein: CAISDWGGEQPQHF
CDR3 DNA: TGTGCCATCAGTGATTGGGGAGGGGAACAGCCCCAGCATTTT
J gene: TRBJ1-5
clone size: .
V gene: TRBV10-3
D gene: .

CDR3 protein: CASSSPGLAGGSEQYF
CDR3 DNA: TGTGCCAGCAGCTCCCCGGGACTAGCGGGAGGATCCGAGCAGTACTTC
J gene: TRBJ2-7
clone size: .
V gene: TRBV5-4
D gene: TRBD2

CDR3 protein: CAWSGLAGPIDIQYF
CDR3 DNA: TGTGCCTGGAGTGGGCTAGCGGGCCCCATAGACATTCAGTACTTC
J gene: TRBJ2-4
clone size: .
V gene: TRBV30
D gene: TRBD2

CDR3 protein: CASSLFEGGGNQPQHF
CDR3 DNA: TGTGCCAGCAGCTTATTTGAGGGAGGCGGCAATCAGCCCCAGCATTTT
J gene: TRBJ1-5
clone size: .
V gene: TRBV7-2
D gene: .

CDR3 protein: CATSDSYGTGSGNTIYF
CDR3 DNA: TGTGCCACCAGTGATTCATACGGGACAGGTTCCGGAAACACCATATATTTT
J gene: TRBJ1-3
clone size: .
V gene: TRBV24-1
D gene: TRBD1

CDR3 protein: CASSGRTSGGSQETQYF
CDR3 DNA: TGTGCCAGCAGCGGGCGGACTAGCGGGGGAAGCCAAGAGACCCAGTACTTC
J gene: TRBJ2-5
clone size: .
V gene: TRBV7-9
D gene: TRBD2

CDR3 protein: CASSLIDRGLTEAFF
CDR3 DNA: TGTGCCAGCAGCCTGATTGACAGGGGGCTCACTGAAGCTTTCTTT
J gene: TRBJ1-1
clone size: .
V gene: TRBV3-1/TRBV3-2
D gene: TRBD1

CDR3 protein: CASSPNRGTGNTIYF
CDR3 DNA: TGTGCCAGCTCACCAAACAGGGGGACTGGAAACACCATATATTTT
J gene: TRBJ1-3
clone size: few
V gene: TRBV18
D gene: TRBD1

CDR3 protein: CSASSWRGYTF
CDR3 DNA: TGCAGTGCTAGCTCCTGGCGTGGCTACACCTTC
J gene: TRBJ1-2
clone size: .
V gene: TRBV20-1
D gene: .

CDR3 protein: CAWSIGRDSGYTF
CDR3 DNA: TGTGCCTGGAGTATAGGGCGTGATTCGGGCTACACCTTC
J gene: TRBJ1-2
clone size: .
V gene: TRBV30
D gene: .